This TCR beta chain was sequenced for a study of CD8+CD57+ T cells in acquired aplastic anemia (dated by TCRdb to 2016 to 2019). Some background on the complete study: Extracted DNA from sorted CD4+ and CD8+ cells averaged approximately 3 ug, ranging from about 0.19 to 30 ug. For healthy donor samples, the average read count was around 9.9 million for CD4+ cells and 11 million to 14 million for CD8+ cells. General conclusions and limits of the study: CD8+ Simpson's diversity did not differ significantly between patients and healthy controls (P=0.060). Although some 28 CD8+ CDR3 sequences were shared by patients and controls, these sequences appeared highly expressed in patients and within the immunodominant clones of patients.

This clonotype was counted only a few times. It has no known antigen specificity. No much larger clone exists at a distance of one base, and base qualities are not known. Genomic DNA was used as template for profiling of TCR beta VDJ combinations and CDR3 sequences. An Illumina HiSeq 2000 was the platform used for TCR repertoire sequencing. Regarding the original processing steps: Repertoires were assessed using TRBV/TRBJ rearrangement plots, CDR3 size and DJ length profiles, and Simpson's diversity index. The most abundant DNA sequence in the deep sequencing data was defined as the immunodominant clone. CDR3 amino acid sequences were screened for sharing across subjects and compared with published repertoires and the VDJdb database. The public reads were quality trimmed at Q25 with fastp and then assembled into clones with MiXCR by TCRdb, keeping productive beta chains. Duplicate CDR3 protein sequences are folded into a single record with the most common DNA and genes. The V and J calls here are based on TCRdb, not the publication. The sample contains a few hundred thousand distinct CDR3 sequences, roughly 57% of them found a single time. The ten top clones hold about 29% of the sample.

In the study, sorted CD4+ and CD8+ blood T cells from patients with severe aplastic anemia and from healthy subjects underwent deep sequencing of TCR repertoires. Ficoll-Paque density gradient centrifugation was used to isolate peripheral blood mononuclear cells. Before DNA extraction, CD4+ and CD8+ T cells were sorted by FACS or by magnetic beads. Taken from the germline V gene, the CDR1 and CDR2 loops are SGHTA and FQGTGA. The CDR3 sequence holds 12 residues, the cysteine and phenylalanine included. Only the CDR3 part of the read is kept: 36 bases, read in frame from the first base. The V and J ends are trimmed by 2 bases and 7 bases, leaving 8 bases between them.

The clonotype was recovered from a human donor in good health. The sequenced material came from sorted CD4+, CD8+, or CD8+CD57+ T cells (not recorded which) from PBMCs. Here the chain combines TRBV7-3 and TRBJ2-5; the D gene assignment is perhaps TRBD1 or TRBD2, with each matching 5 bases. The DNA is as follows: TGTGCCAGCAGCTTATCAGGGAGGACCCAGTACTTC. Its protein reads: CASSLSGRTQYF.